This TCR beta chain was recorded in a study of blood T cells in healthy people across ages. Study overall: There was about one barcoded beta molecule captured by template switching per two T cells.

A second PCR, run for about 7 to 11 cycles, used a sample-barcoded 5' primer plus a J-beta primer mix. Each CDR3 protein is one row after TCRdb ran MiXCR on the 5' RACE reads. The sample comprises roughly 800,000 distinct CDR3 sequences, about a quarter of which are singletons, and 3% rests with the top ten. Germline V CDR1 and CDR2: SQVTM, ANQGSEA. Germline trimming cut 1 base from V and 3 bases from J; bases unmatched to any gene: 5. The length of the CDR3 is 15 residues. These sequences were also reported in another study, on T cells of mothers and their children. According to that study: Donation involved a few healthy Caucasian mothers and the six children that they had. The study obtained over 9 million TCR beta CDR3 reads per mother and a few million per child.

Sequencing was carried out using blood. V usage is TRBV29-1 and J usage is TRBJ2-1; 8 nucleotides match TRBD1. The TCR comes from a boy younger than 18 in good health. This CDR3 reads CSVEVDRAYYNEQFF. The CDR3 region has the DNA TGCAGCGTTGAAGTGGACAGGGCCTACTACAATGAGCAGTTCTTC.